This T cell receptor (beta chain) was found in a study of immune evolution from preneoplasia to lung adenocarcinoma. This clone was counted a single time. Produced via immunoSEQ multiplex PCR; TCRdb's table is partial and in-frame only. Among 4,300 or so clones listed, 76% were seen once. Germline V lookup: CDR1 LGHNT, CDR2 FRNRAP. Trimming stripped 7 bases from V and 6 bases from J, with 22 bases between. The CDR3 runs 17 residues. The chain couples TRBV12-5 to TRBJ1-6; D might be TRBD1 (5 bases). The receptor was isolated from a person aged 55 to 79 with lung adenocarcinoma. The specimen was FFPE adjacent normal lung tissue. The CDR3, as DNA: TGTGCTAGTGTCCGTCATTCGGGCGGGGCATCTAATTCACCCCTCCACTTT. Residues: CASVRHSGGASNSPLHF.